This T cell receptor beta chain was identified in a study of blood T cell repertoires in COVID-19. Study in general: COVID-19 samples, acute and convalescent, were from the United States, Italy and Spain. From T cells, B-cell-depleted T cells, or PBMCs came the material, which was cDNA or gDNA.

The CDR3 is 16 amino acids. Germline CDR1 is LNHDA and CDR2 is SQIVND (reference sequence). Trimming cost V 4 bases and J 4 bases, with 16 bases left between them. Per the original data handling: Using reference gene primer amplification, nucleated cell counts were estimated. Profiling relied on immunoSEQ multiplex PCR, and the TCRdb table lists in-frame clones only, not all of them. The DNA was the basis for D and trimming; V, J and clone size are from that table. The data contain roughly 100,000 clones, around 83% of them singletons. This clone occurred a few times. The rearrangement joins TRBV19 to TRBJ1-4, with TRBD1 as a possible D gene (6 bases). The specimen was peripheral blood. The TCR was taken from a woman aged 80 or over with active or convalescent COVID-19. The CDR3 spells CASSRGLTVINEKLFF. CDR3 DNA sequence: TGTGCCAGTAGTAGGGGGCTAACAGTGATTAATGAAAAACTGTTTTTT. The full variable domain, rest sourced from reference TRBV19 and TRBJ1-4, is DGGITQSPKYLFRKEGQNVTLSCEQNLNHDAMYWYRQDPGQGLRLIYYSQIVNDFQKGDIAEGYSVSREKKESFPLTVTSAQKNPTAFYLCASSRGLTVINEKLFFGSGTQLSVL.